This T cell receptor beta chain was sequenced for a study of CD8+ T cells in alopecia areata. This sample's treatment: oral pan-JAK inhibitor, 5-10 mg twice daily. The CDR3 has 14 amino acids. Germline values: CDR1 SQVTM, CDR2 ANQGSEA. Trimming removed 7 bases at V and 2 bases at J, with 16 bases between. After isolation, RNA underwent reverse transcription to generate cDNA as the sequencing template. Data came from immunoSEQ multiplex PCR; TCRdb stores just in-frame clones and leaves some out. The sample contains fewer than 350,000 clones, 55% to 70% of which appear only once. This clone was detected a few times.

This TCR came from a human donor with alopecia areata. This specimen was CD4+ T cells sorted from blood, taken at week 24, from a patient treated with tofacitinib. The gene calls are TRBV29-1 and TRBJ2-3, with D perhaps TRBD1 (5 bases). This CDR3 reads CSAIKGISTDTQYF. CDR3 coding DNA: TGCAGCGCCATAAAGGGGATTTCCACAGATACGCAGTATTTT.